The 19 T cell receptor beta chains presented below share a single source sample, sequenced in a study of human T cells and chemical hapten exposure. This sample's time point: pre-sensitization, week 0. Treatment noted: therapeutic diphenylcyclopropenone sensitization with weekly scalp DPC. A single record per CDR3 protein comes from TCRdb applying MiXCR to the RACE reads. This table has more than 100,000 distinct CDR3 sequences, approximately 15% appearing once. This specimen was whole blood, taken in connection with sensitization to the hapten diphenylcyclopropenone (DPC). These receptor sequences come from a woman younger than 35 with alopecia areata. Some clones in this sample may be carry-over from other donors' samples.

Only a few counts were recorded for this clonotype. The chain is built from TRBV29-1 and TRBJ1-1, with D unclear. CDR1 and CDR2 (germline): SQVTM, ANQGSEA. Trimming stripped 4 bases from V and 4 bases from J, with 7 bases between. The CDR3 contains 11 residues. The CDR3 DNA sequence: TGCAGCGTTGCGGTGAGCACTGAAGCTTTCTTT. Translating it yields CSVAVSTEAFF.

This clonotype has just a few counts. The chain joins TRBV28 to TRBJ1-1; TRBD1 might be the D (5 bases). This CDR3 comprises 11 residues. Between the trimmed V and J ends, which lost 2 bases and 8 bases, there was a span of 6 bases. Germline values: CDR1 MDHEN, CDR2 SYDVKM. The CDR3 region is CASSLKGEAFF. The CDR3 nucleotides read TGTGCCAGCAGTTTAAAGGGGGAAGCTTTCTTT.

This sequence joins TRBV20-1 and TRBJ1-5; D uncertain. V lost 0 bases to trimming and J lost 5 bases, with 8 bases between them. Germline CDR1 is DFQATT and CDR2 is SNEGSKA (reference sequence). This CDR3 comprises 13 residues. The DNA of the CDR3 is TGCAGTGCTAGAGAGGTGACCCATCAGCCCCAGCATTTT. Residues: CSAREVTHQPQHF.

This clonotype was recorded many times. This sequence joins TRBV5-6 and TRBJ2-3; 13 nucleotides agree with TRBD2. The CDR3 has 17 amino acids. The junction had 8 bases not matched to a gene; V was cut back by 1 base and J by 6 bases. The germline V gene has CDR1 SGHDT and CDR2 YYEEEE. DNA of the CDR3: TGTGCCAGCAGCTTGTCACCGGGACTAGCGGGGTATGATACGCAGTATTTT. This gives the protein CASSLSPGLAGYDTQYF. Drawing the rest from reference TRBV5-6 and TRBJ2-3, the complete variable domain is DAGVTQSPTHLIKTRGQQVTLRCSPKSGHDTVSWYQQALGQGPQFIFQYYEEEERQRGNFPDRFSGHQFPNYSSELNVNALLLGDSALYLCASSLSPGLAGYDTQYFGPGTRLTVL.

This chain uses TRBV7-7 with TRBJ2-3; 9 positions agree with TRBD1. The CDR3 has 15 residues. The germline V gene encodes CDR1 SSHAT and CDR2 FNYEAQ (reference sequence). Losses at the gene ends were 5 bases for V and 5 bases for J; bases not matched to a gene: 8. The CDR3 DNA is TGTGCCAGCAGCCCAGGACAGGGGAGGGTAGATACGCAGTATTTT. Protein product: CASSPGQGRVDTQYF.

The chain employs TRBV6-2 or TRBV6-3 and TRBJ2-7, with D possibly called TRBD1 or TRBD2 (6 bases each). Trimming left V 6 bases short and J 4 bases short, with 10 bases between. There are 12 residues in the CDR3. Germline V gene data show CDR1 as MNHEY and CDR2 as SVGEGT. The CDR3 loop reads CASRTGRYEQYF. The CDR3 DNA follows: TGTGCCAGCAGAACAGGGAGGTACGAGCAGTACTTC.

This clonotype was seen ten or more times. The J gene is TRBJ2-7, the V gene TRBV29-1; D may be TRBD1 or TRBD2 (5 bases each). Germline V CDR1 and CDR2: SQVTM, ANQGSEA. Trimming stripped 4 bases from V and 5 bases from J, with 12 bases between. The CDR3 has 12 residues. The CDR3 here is CSVVPGTHEQYF. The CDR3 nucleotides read TGCAGCGTTGTTCCAGGGACCCACGAGCAGTACTTC.

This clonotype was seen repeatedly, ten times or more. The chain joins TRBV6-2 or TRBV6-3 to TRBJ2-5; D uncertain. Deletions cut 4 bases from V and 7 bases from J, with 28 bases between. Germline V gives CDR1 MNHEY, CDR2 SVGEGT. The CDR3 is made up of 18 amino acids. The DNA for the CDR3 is TGTGCCAGCAGTTTGGGTCGGGCAGGCGGATCCCTTATGGGGACCCAGTACTTC. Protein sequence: CASSLGRAGGSLMGTQYF.

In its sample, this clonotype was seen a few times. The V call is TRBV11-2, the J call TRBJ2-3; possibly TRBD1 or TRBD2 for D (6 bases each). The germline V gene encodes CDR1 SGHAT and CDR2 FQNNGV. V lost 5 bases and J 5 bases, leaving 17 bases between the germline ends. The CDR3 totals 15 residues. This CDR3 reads CASSQRGAWGDTQYF. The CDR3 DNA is TGTGCCAGCAGCCAAAGGGGGGCCTGGGGAGATACGCAGTATTTT.

The CDR3 region has the DNA TGCAGTGCTAGAGGCGGTCAAAAAACCTACGAGCAGTACTTC. The encoded protein is CSARGGQKTYEQYF. This sequence joins TRBV20-1 and TRBJ2-7; unclear D gene. Germline values: CDR1 DFQATT, CDR2 SNEGSKA (reference sequence). V was shortened by 1 base and J by 2 bases, with 12 bases between the two germline ends. CDR3 length: 14 residues.

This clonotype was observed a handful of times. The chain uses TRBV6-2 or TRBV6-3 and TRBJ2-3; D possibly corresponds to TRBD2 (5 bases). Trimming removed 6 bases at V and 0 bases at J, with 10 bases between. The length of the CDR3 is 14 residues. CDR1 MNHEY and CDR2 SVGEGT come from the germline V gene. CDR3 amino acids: CASRAGPSTDTQYF. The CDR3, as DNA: TGTGCCAGCAGGGCGGGTCCAAGCACAGATACGCAGTATTTT.

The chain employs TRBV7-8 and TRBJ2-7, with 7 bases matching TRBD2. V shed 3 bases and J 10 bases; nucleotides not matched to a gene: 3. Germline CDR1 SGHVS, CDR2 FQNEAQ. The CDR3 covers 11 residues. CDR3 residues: CASSFRGVQYF. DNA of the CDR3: TGTGCCAGCAGCTTCCGGGGGGTTCAGTACTTC.

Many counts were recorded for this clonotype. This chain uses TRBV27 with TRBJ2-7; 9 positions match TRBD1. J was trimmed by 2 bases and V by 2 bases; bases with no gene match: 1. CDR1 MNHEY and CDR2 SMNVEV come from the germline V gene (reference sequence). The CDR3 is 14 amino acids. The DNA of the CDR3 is TGTGCCAGCAGTTTAAGGGACAGGGCCTACGAGCAGTACTTC. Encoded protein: CASSLRDRAYEQYF.

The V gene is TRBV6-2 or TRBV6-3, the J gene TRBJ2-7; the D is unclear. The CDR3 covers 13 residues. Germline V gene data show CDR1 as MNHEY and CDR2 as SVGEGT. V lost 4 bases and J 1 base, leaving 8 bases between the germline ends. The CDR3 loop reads CASSSYSSYEQYF. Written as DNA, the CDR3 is TGTGCCAGCAGTTCGTACAGTTCCTACGAGCAGTACTTC.

The DNA of the CDR3 is TGCAGTGCTCCCGCGCTTACGAGCACAGATACGCAGTATTTT. Amino acid sequence: CSAPALTSTDTQYF. The chain links TRBV20-1 to TRBJ2-3, with D unresolved. This CDR3 is 14 amino acids long. Trimming stripped 5 bases from V and 0 bases from J, with 12 bases between. Germline V CDR1 and CDR2: DFQATT, SNEGSKA (reference sequence).

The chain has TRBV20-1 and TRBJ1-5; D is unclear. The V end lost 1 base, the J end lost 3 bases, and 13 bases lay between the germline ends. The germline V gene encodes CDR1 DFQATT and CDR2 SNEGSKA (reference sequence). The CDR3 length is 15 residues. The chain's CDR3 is CSARVVGSYNQPQHF. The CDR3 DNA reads TGCAGTGCTAGAGTAGTGGGCAGTTACAATCAGCCCCAGCATTTT.

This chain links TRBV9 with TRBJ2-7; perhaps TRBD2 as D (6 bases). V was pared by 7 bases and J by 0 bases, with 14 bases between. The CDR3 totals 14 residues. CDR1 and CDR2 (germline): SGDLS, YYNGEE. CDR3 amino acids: CASAAGPTSYEQYF. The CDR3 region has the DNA TGTGCCAGCGCAGCGGGTCCAACCTCCTACGAGCAGTACTTC.

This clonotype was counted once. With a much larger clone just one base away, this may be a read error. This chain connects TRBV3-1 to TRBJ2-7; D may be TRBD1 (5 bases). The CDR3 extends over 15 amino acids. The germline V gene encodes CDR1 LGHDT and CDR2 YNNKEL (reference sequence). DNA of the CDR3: TGTGCCAGCAGCCCCCTCGGCAGGGCCCTCTACAAGCAGTACTTC. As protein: CASSPLGRALYKQYF.

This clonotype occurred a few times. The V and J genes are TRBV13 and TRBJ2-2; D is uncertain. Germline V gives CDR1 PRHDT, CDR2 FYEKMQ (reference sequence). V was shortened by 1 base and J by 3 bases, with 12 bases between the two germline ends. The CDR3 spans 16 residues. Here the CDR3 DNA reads TGTGCCAGCAGCTTAGACCGAAGAGTCTACACCGGGGAGCTGTTTTTT. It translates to CASSLDRRVYTGELFF.